This TCR beta chain was sequenced for a study of cytomegalovirus exposure and HLA in healthy donors. Trimming shortened V by 2 bases and J by 7 bases, and 15 bases separated the two germline ends. CDR3 length equals 14 residues. Germline V CDR1 and CDR2: MNHEY, SMNVEV (reference sequence). Researchers ran the PCR with 60 Vbeta and 13 Jbeta primers. Profiling relied on immunoSEQ multiplex PCR, and the TCRdb table lists in-frame clones only, not all of them. This sample carries around 220,000 clones, around 80% of them seen once, and the ten largest clones take about a sixth. For this clone: Its specificity is unknown.

Study-level findings and limits: Reported performance of the classifier showed diagnosis of cytomegalovirus status with high specificity and sensitivity. Researchers catalogued 164 TCR beta chains as cytomegalovirus-associated.

J is TRBJ2-7 and V is TRBV27; tentatively, D is TRBD2 (6 bases). Material for sequencing was PBMCs. This TCR was recovered from a man aged 40-55 years in good health and CMV-seronegative. CDR3 in amino acids: CASSLVSGLREQYF. CDR3 nucleotide sequence: TGTGCCAGCAGTTTAGTAAGCGGGCTGAGGGAGCAGTACTTC.